This T cell receptor beta chain was obtained from a study of blood T cell repertoires in COVID-19. Using immunoSEQ multiplex PCR, the repertoire was profiled, and TCRdb retains in-frame clones only, with some absent. The sample consists of 250,000 to 300,000 clones, around 89% of them appearing once. Germline assignment: CDR1 SEHNR and CDR2 FQNEAQ (reference sequence). The CDR3 totals 17 residues. V gave up 2 bases and J gave up 4 bases; unmatched junction bases: 9. The source of this sequence is a man in his forties or fifties who had recovered from COVID-19. The sample consisted of PBMCs or T cells enriched from blood (not recorded which). The chain is built from TRBV7-9 and TRBJ1-2; 11 nucleotides agree with TRBD1. CDR3 in amino acids: CASSLLGGQGAGYGYTF. The CDR3, as DNA: TGTGCCAGCAGCTTATTAGGTGGACAGGGGGCTGGCTATGGCTACACCTTC.